The 21 T cell receptor beta chains given below trace back to one sample, sequenced in a study of CD8 T cells in Susac syndrome. Random hexamers were used to reverse transcribe the RNA input (about 0.5 to 1 ug). TCRdb ran MiXCR on the immunoSEQ multiplex PCR reads and lists one entry per CDR3 protein. The table records around 190,000 distinct CDR3 sequences, 85% to 95% of them present only once. Sample: CD4+ T cells from PBMCs. These receptors were taken from a human donor in good health.

The V call is TRBV12-3 or TRBV12-4, the J call TRBJ2-7, with 7 bases aligning to TRBD1. V lost 5 bases to trimming and J lost 3 bases; unmatched junction nucleotides: 4. This CDR3 contains 13 residues. CDR3 loop: CASSLGTDYEQYV. The CDR3 DNA is TGTGCCAGCAGTCTAGGGACAGACTACGAGCAGTACGTC.

The V and J genes are TRBV24-1 and TRBJ2-2, with unresolved D. This CDR3 contains 13 residues. Germline loops: CDR1 KGHDR, CDR2 SFDVKD. Trimming removed 4 bases from V and 6 bases from J, with 8 bases in between. The chain's CDR3 is CATSESFAGELFF. DNA for the CDR3: TGTGCCACCAGTGAGTCATTCGCCGGGGAGCTGTTTTTT.

The chain employs TRBV5-6 and TRBJ2-7, with D unclear. V was cut by 2 bases and J by 2 bases, with 2 bases left in between. This CDR3 has 11 residues. The germline V gene encodes CDR1 SGHDT and CDR2 YYEEEE. CDR3 sequence: CASSLAYEQYV. The CDR3 nucleotides read TGTGCCAGCAGCTTAGCCTACGAGCAGTACGTC.

The gene calls are TRBV18 and TRBJ2-2; possible D gene TRBD1, 6 bases. Germline V lookup: CDR1 KGHSH, CDR2 LQKENI. CDR3 size: 16 residues. V was cut by 3 bases and J by 0 bases, with 11 bases left in between. In DNA, the CDR3 is TGTGCCAGCTCACCCGAACAGGGATCGAACACCGGGGAGCTGTTTTTT. It codes for CASSPEQGSNTGELFF.

This clonotype was recorded a few times. The V and J genes are TRBV29-1 and TRBJ1-5; unclear D gene. Germline V gives CDR1 SQVTM, CDR2 ANQGSEA. The CDR3 has 13 amino acids. Trimming took off 7 bases at V and 2 bases at J, with 12 bases between the two ends. The CDR3 loop reads CSAVGGGNQPQHF. The CDR3 DNA reads as TGCAGCGCCGTCGGAGGAGGCAATCAGCCCCAGCATTTT. Combining the CDR3 with reference TRBV29-1 and TRBJ1-5 gives the whole variable domain SAVISQKPSRDICQRGTSLTIQCQVDSQVTMMFWYRQQPGQSLTLIATANQGSEATYESGFVIDKFPISRPNLTFSTLTVSNMSPEDSSIYLCSAVGGGNQPQHFGDGTRLSIL.

This clonotype was counted once. V gene TRBV5-4 combines with J gene TRBJ2-2; possibly TRBD1 for D (7 bases). Trimming cost V 4 bases and J 2 bases, with 18 bases left between them. CDR1 and CDR2 from the germline V gene are SGHNT and YYREEE (reference sequence). The CDR3 has 17 amino acids. The CDR3 nucleotides are TGTGCCAGCAGCGCGGGACAGCCCGAGACTAACACCGGGGAGCTGTTTTTT. This gives the protein CASSAGQPETNTGELFF.

This chain uses TRBV28 with TRBJ1-5, with a weak D call TRBD1 (5 bases). Trimming took 6 bases from V and 5 from J, leaving 5 bases between them. There are 11 residues in the CDR3. CDR1 is MDHEN, CDR2 SYDVKM, per germline. The CDR3 reads CASRGDQPQHF. DNA of the CDR3: TGTGCCAGCAGAGGGGATCAGCCCCAGCATTTT.

V gene TRBV9 combines with J gene TRBJ1-5; 9 bases line up with TRBD1. The CDR3 is 15 residues long. From germline, CDR1 is SGDLS and CDR2 YYNGEE. The trim removed 4 bases at V and 7 bases at J, leaving 9 bases unmatched. The CDR3 region has the DNA TGTGCCAGCAGCTGGGGACAGGGTCCGGGCCAGCCCCAGCATTTT. Its protein is CASSWGQGPGQPQHF.

This clonotype was seen once. The gene calls are TRBV9 and TRBJ1-5; a weak D match, TRBD1 (6 bases). Between the trimmed V and J ends, which lost 4 bases and 7 bases, there was a span of 24 bases. Germline loops: CDR1 SGDLS, CDR2 YYNGEE. The CDR3 length is 17 residues. The CDR3 reads CASSPHWGAEDWQPQHF. The CDR3 DNA reads as TGTGCCAGCAGCCCCCATTGGGGGGCGGAAGATTGGCAGCCCCAGCATTTT.

This rearrangement joins TRBV20-1 to TRBJ1-2; a weak D match, TRBD1 (5 bases). The V end was cut by 4 bases, the J end by 7 bases, with 25 bases between. Germline CDR1 and CDR2: DFQATT and SNEGSKA (reference sequence). This CDR3 has 16 residues. The CDR3 reads CSATHSRTTGDLGYTF. The CDR3 nucleotides are TGCAGTGCTACACACTCCCGAACCACAGGTGACCTTGGCTACACCTTC.

The CDR3 DNA is TGTGCCAGCAGCAGGAATAATCAGCCCCAGCATTTT. Translation gives CASSRNNQPQHF. The genes are TRBV7-2 and TRBJ1-5; no firm D call. CDR1 is SGHTA and CDR2 is FQGNSA in the germline V gene. The CDR3 is 12 residues long. Trimming stripped 5 bases from V and 4 bases from J, with 6 bases between.

The chain combines TRBV5-1 with TRBJ2-2, with a weak D call TRBD2 (5 bases). Trimming took 5 bases from V and 5 from J, leaving 13 bases between them. This CDR3 contains 14 residues. The V gene's germline CDR1 is SGHRS and CDR2 YFSETQ. The CDR3 DNA reads TGCGCCAGCAGTCTAGGCCGAGGGACCGGGGAGCTGTTTTTT. It is translated as CASSLGRGTGELFF.

The V and J genes are TRBV3-1 and TRBJ2-5, with 8 bases identical to TRBD2. The CDR3 loop spans 14 amino acids. Germline assignment: CDR1 LGHDT and CDR2 YNNKEL (reference sequence). V trimming: 0 bases; J trimming: 7 bases; junction bases outside the gene matches: 4. In nucleotides, the CDR3 is TGTGCCAGCAGCCAAGATACCACTAGCGGGACCCAGTACTTC. It yields the protein CASSQDTTSGTQYF.

This chain uses TRBV5-1 with TRBJ1-1, with a possible D match to TRBD1 (5 bases). Germline CDR1 SGHRS, CDR2 YFSETQ. The CDR3 has 15 amino acids. Trimming took off 4 bases at V and 4 bases at J, with 17 bases between the two ends. CDR3 residues: CASSKSTAGGTEAFF. The CDR3 DNA follows: TGCGCCAGCAGCAAATCGACAGCCGGAGGCACTGAAGCTTTCTTT.

The rearrangement links TRBV3-1 to TRBJ2-3; D is unresolved. Trimming removed 8 bases from V and 6 bases from J, with 18 bases in between. Germline loops: CDR1 LGHDT, CDR2 YNNKEL (reference sequence). CDR3 length equals 14 residues. The CDR3 DNA reads as TGTGCCAGCGGCCTAGGGTGGTCTTCTGATACGCAGTATTTT. Amino acids: CASGLGWSSDTQYF.

This clonotype was seen once. The chain has TRBV7-9 and TRBJ2-5, with 7 bases fitting TRBD2. Losses at the gene ends were 6 bases for V and 1 base for J; bases not matched to a gene: 5. Germline V gene lookup returns CDR1 SEHNR and CDR2 FQNEAQ (reference sequence). This CDR3 comprises 14 residues. The chain's CDR3 is CASRSAGVQETQYF. CDR3 DNA: TGTGCCAGCAGATCCGCGGGAGTCCAAGAGACCCAGTACTTC.

The chain couples TRBV6-5 to TRBJ2-1; possible D gene TRBD2, 5 bases. The length of the CDR3 is 15 residues. Germline V gene data show CDR1 as MNHEY and CDR2 as SVGAGI. V was pared by 6 bases and J by 10 bases, with 22 bases between. The CDR3 loop reads CASRAGGPPSDEQFF. CDR3 coding DNA: TGTGCCAGCAGGGCGGGCGGACCCCCTTCCGACGAGCAGTTCTTC.

This chain joins TRBV5-1 and TRBJ1-1; D perhaps matches TRBD1 (5 bases). This CDR3 has 14 residues. Trimming pared 1 base from V and 6 bases from J, leaving 13 bases between. The germline CDR1 and CDR2 sequences are SGHRS and YFSETQ. The CDR3, as DNA: TGCGCCAGCAGCTTGTCCGGGGGAATCTCTGAAGCTTTCTTT. Protein product: CASSLSGGISEAFF.

This clonotype has a handful of counts. The rearrangement links TRBV9 to TRBJ1-1; a weak D match, TRBD1 (6 bases). The CDR3 has 13 residues. Deletions cut 0 bases from V and 4 bases from J, with 7 bases between. The germline gives CDR1 SGDLS, CDR2 YYNGEE. For the CDR3, the DNA is TGTGCCAGCAGCGTAGAGGGGGGCACTGAAGCTTTCTTT. This sequence encodes CASSVEGGTEAFF.

The chain employs TRBV12-3 or TRBV12-4 and TRBJ2-7; a weak D match, TRBD1 (5 bases). Between the trimmed V and J ends, which lost 5 bases and 6 bases, there was a span of 14 bases. The CDR3 sequence is 13 residues long. CDR3 DNA: TGTGCCAGCAGTCAGTCACAGGCCCGCGAGCAGTACGTC. This encodes CASSQSQAREQYV.

V is TRBV18 and J is TRBJ1-2; TRBD1 agrees at 9 bases. The junction had 3 bases not matched to a gene; V was cut back by 2 bases and J by 5 bases. The germline V gene has CDR1 KGHSH and CDR2 LQKENI. The CDR3 spans 14 residues. The CDR3 coding sequence is TGTGCCAGCTCACCATTAGACAGGGGGTATGGCTACACCTTC. Protein sequence: CASSPLDRGYGYTF.